The entry below describes one T cell receptor (beta chain). Its target is unknown. These data are taken from a study of T cells in localized non-small cell lung cancer. V lost 3 bases and J lost 2, with 15 bases in between. In germline, CDR1 is MDHEN, CDR2 SYDVKM. CDR3 length: 16 amino acids. General study findings and limits: Across samples, adjacent lung featured a median around 57 of the top 100 tumor clones.

The repertoire was sequenced with immunoSEQ multiplex PCR; TCRdb's copy has only in-frame clones and lacks some. The table shows fewer than 3,000 clones, with 27% occurring only once. The specimen comprised normal lung tissue next to the tumor, sampled before any cancer treatment. The rearrangement joins TRBV28 to TRBJ2-3; D assignment may be TRBD1 or TRBD2 (5 bases each). The sequence derives from an older female donor with stage I squamous cell lung carcinoma. The CDR3 nucleotides are TGTGCCAGCAGTTTTCTCGGTTCGGGACCCACAGATACGCAGTATTTT. Protein: CASSFLGSGPTDTQYF.